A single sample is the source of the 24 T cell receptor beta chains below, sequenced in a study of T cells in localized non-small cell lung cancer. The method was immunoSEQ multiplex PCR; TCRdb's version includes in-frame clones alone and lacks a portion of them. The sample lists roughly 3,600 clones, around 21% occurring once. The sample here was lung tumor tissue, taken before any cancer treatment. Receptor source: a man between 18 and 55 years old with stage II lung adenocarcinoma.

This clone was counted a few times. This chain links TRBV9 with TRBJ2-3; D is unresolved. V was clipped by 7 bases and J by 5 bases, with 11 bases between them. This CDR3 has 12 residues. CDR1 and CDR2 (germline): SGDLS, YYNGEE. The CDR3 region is CASSKGLDTQYF. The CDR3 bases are TGTGCCAGCTCGAAAGGGTTAGATACGCAGTATTTT.

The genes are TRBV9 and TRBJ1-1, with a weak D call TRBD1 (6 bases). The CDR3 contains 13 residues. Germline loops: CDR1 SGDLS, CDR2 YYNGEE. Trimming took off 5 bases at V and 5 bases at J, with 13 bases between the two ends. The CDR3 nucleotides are TGTGCCAGCAGTTTAGAGGGGGGTACTGAAGCTTTCTTT. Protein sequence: CASSLEGGTEAFF.

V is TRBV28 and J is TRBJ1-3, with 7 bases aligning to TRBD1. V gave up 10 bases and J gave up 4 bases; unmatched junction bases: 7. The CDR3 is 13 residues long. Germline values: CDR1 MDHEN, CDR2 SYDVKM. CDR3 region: CATRRGPGNTIYF. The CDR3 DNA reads TGTGCCACCAGGAGGGGGCCAGGAAACACCATATATTTT.

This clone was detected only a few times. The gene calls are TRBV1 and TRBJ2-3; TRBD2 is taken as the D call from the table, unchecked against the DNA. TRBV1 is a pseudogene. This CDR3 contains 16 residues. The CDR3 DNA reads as TGCGCCAGCAGCCAATACGGCGGGGGATCCACAGATACGCAGTATTTT. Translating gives CASSQYGGGSTDTQYF.

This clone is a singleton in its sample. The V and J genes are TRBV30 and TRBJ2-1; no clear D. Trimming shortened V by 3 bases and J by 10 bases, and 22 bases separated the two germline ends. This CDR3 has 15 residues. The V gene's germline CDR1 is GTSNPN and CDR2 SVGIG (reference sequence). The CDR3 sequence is CAWRKDLSGTFEQFF. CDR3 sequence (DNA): TGTGCCTGGAGGAAGGATCTTTCCGGAACATTCGAGCAGTTCTTC.

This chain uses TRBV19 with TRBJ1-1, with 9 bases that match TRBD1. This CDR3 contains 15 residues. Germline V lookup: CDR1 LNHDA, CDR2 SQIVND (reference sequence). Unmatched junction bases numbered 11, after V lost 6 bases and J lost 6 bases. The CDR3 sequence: CASSLFRDRVSEAFF. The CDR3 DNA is TGTGCCAGTAGCCTCTTCCGGGACAGGGTATCTGAAGCTTTCTTT. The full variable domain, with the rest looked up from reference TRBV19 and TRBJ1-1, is DGGITQSPKYLFRKEGQNVTLSCEQNLNHDAMYWYRQDPGQGLRLIYYSQIVNDFQKGDIAEGYSVSREKKESFPLTVTSAQKNPTAFYLCASSLFRDRVSEAFFGQGTRLTVV.

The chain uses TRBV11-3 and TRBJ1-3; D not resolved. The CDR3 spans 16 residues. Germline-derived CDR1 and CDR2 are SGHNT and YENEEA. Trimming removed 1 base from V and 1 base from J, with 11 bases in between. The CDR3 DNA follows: TGTGCCAGCAGCTTAGGTACACAATCTTCTGGAAACACCATATATTTT. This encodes CASSLGTQSSGNTIYF.

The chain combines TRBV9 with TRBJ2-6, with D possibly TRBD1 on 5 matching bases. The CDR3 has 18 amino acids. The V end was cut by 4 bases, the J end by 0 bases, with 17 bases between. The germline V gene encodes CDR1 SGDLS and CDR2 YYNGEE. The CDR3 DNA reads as TGTGCCAGCAGCTTCCCTCTCCAACAGGTCTCTGGGGCCAACGTCCTGACTTTC. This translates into CASSFPLQQVSGANVLTF. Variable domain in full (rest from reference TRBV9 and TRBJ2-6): DSGVTQTPKHLITATGQRVTLRCSPRSGDLSVYWYQQSLDQGLQFLIQYYNGEERAKGNILERFSAQQFPDLHSELNLSSLELGDSALYFCASSFPLQQVSGANVLTFGAGSRLTVL.

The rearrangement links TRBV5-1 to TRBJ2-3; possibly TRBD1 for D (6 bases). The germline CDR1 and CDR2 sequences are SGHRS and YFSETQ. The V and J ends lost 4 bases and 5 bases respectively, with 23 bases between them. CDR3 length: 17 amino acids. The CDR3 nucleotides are TGCGCCAGCAGCCACATCCGGGACAACCAACGGGGAGATACGCAGTATTTT. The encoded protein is CASSHIRDNQRGDTQYF. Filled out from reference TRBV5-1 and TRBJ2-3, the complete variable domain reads KAGVTQTPRYLIKTRGQQVTLSCSPISGHRSVSWYQQTPGQGLQFLFEYFSETQRNKGNFPGRFSGRQFSNSRSEMNVSTLELGDSALYLCASSHIRDNQRGDTQYFGPGTRLTVL.

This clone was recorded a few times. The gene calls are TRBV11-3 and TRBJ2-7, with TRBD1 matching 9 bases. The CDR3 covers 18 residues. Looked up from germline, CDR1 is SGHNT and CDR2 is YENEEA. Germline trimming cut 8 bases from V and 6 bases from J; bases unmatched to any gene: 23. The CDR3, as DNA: TGTGCCAGCCACGCAGGGAAGCCCCCGGGGACAGGGAGGAGCGAGCAGTACTTC. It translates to CASHAGKPPGTGRSEQYF.

CDR3 coding DNA: TGCAGCGTTGACCTACACGGGGGGCCCTCTTTCTTC. Translated: CSVDLHGGPSFF. This chain links TRBV29-1 with TRBJ2-1; D is possibly TRBD2 (7 bases). Trimming removed 3 bases at V and 16 bases at J, with 19 bases between. Germline CDR1 is SQVTM and CDR2 is ANQGSEA. CDR3 length equals 12 residues.

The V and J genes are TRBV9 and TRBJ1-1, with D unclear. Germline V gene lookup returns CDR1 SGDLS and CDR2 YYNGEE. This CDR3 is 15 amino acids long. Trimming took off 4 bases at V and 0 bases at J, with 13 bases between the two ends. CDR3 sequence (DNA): TGTGCCAGCAGCCCCCGGACGTCCATGAACACTGAAGCTTTCTTT. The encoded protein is CASSPRTSMNTEAFF.

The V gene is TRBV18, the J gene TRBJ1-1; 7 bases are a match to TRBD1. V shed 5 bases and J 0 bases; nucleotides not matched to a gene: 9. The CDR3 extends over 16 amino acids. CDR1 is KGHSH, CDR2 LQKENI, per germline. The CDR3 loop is CASSGRQGNMNTEAFF. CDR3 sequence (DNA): TGTGCCAGCTCAGGTCGACAGGGCAATATGAACACTGAAGCTTTCTTT.

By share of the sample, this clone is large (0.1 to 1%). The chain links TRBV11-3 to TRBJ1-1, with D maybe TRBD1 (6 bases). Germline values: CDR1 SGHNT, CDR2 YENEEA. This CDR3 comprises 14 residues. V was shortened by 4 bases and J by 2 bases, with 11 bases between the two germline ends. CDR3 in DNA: TGTGCCAGCAGCTGGACCGGGACAAACACTGAAGCTTTCTTT. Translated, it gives CASSWTGTNTEAFF. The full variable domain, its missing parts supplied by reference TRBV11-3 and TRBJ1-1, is EAGVVQSPRYKIIEKKQPVAFWCNPISGHNTLYWYLQNLGQGPELLIRYENEEAVDDSQLPKDRFSAERLKGVDSTLKIQPAELGDSAVYLCASSWTGTNTEAFFGQGTRLTVV.

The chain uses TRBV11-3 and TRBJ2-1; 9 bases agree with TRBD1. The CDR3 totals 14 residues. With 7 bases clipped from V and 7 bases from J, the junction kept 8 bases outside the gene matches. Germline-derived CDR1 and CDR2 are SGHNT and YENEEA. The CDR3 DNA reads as TGTGCCAGCAAGCAGGGACAGGGTCTGAATGAGCAGTTCTTC. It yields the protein CASKQGQGLNEQFF.

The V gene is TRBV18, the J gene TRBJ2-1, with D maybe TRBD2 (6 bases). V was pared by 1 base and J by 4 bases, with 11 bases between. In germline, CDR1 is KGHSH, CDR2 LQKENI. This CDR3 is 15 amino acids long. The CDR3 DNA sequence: TGTGCCAGCTCACCACGGGGCGGGGTTTACAATGAGCAGTTCTTC. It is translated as CASSPRGGVYNEQFF.

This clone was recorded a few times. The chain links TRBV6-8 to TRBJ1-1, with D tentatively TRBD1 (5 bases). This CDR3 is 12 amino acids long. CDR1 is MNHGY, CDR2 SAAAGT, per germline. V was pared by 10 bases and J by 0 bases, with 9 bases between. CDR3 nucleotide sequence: TGTGCCAAGAGAGGGGTGAACACTGAAGCTTTCTTT. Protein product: CAKRGVNTEAFF.

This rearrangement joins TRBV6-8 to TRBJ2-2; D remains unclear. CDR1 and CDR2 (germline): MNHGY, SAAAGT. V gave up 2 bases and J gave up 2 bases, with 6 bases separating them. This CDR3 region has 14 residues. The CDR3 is CASSYKLNTGELFF. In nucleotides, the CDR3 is TGTGCCAGCAGTTACAAACTTAACACCGGGGAGCTGTTTTTT.

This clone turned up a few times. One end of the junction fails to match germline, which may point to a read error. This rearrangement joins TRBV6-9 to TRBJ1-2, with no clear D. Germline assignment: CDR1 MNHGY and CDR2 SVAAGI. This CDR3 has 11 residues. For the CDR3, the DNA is TGTGCCATCAGTTCTGACACTGGCTACACCTTC. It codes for CAISSDTGYTF.

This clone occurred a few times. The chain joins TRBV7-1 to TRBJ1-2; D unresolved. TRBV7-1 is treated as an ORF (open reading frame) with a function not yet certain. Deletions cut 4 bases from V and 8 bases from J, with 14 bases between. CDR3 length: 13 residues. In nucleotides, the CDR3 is TGTGCCAGCAGCTTAGGATCCTTAAGCGGCTACACCTTC. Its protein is CASSLGSLSGYTF.

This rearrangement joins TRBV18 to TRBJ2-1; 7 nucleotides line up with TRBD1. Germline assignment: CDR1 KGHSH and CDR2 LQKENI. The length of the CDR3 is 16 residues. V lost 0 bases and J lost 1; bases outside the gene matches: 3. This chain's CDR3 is CASSPPQGWSYNEQFF. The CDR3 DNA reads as TGTGCCAGCTCACCACCACAGGGGTGGTCCTACAATGAGCAGTTCTTC.

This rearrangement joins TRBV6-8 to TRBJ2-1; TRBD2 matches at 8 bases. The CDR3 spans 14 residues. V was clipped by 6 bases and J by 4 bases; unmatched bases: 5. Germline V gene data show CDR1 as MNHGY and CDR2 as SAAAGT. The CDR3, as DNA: TGTGCCAGCAGCCGGGGGGGCTTATACAATGAGCAGTTCTTC. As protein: CASSRGGLYNEQFF.

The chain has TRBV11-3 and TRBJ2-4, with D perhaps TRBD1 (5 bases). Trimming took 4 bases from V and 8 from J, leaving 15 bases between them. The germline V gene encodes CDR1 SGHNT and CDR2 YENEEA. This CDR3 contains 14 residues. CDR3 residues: CASSYDSTSDIQYF. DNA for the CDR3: TGTGCCAGCAGCTACGACAGTACATCGGACATTCAGTACTTC.

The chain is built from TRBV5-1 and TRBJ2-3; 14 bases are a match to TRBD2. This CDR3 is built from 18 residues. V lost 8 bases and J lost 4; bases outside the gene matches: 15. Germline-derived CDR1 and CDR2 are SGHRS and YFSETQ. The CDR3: CASTGTSGGSLIADTQYF. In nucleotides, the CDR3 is TGCGCCAGTACCGGGACTAGCGGGGGATCCTTAATCGCAGATACGCAGTATTTT.